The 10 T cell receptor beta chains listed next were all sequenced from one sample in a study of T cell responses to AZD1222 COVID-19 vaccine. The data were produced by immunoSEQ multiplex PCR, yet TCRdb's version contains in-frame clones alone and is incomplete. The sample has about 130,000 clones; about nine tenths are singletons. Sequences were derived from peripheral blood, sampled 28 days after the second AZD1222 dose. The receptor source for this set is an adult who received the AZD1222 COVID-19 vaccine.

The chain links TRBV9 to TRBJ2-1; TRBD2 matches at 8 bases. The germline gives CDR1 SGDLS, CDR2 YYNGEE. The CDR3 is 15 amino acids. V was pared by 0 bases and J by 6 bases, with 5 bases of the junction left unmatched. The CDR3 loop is CASSVAGTSTNEQFF. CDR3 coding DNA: TGTGCCAGCAGCGTAGCTGGGACTAGTACCAATGAGCAGTTCTTC.

The CDR3 nucleotides are TGCGCCAGCAGCCAAGATACACTCGGAGGATTGTTAATCGGCTACACCTTC. This sequence encodes CASSQDTLGGLLIGYTF. V and J are TRBV4-3 and TRBJ1-2; D gene uncertain. The CDR3 sequence is 17 residues long. The germline V and J ends were trimmed by 0 bases and 8 bases, with 22 bases remaining between them. The germline CDR1 and CDR2 sequences are LGHNA and YSLEER.

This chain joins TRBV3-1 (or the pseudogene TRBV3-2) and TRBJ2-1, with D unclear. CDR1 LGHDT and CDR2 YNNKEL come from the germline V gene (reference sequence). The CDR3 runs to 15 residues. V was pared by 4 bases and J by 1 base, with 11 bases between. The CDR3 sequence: CASSRPSLSYNEQFF. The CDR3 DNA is TGTGCCAGCAGCCGTCCTTCCCTATCCTACAATGAGCAGTTCTTC.

The CDR3 loop is CASSEGARTEAFF. The DNA for the CDR3 is TGTGCCAGCAGCGAGGGGGCGCGAACTGAAGCTTTCTTT. The chain couples TRBV11-1 to TRBJ1-1, with 7 nucleotides matching TRBD1. V shed 5 bases, J shed 5 bases, and the junction held 5 bases outside the gene matches. CDR3 length: 13 amino acids. Germline CDR1 is SGHAT and CDR2 is FQDESV (reference sequence).

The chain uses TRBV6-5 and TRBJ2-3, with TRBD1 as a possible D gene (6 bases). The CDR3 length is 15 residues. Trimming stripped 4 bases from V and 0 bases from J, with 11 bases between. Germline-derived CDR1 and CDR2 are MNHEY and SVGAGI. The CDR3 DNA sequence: TGTGCCAGCAGTTCCCGGGACACCAGCACAGATACGCAGTATTTT. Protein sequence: CASSSRDTSTDTQYF.

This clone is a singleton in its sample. In DNA, the CDR3 is TGTGCCAGCACGGGCGGCCGGTTCACTGAAGCTTTCTTT. It specifies CASTGGRFTEAFF. V is TRBV25-1 and J is TRBJ1-1; D gene uncertain. Trimming removed 7 bases at V and 4 bases at J, with 13 bases between. CDR1 and CDR2 from the germline V gene are MGHDK and SYGVNS. The CDR3 spans 13 residues.

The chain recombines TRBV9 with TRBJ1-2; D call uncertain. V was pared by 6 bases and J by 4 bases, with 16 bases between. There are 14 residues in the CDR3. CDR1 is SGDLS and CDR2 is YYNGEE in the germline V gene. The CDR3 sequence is CASTPDGFSYGYTF. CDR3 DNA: TGTGCCAGCACACCCGACGGGTTTAGCTATGGCTACACCTTC.

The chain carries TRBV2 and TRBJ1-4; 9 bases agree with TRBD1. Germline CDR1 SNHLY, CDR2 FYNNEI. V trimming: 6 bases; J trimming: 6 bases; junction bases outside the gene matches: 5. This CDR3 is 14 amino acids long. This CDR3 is CASRRDRADEKLFF. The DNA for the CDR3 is TGTGCCAGCAGGAGGGACAGGGCGGATGAAAAACTGTTTTTT.

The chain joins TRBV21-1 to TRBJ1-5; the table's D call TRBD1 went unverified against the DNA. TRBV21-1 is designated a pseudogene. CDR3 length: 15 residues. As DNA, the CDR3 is TGTGCCAGCAGCAATTCAGGGGGCTGCAATCAGCCCCAGCATTTT. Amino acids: CASSNSGGCNQPQHF.

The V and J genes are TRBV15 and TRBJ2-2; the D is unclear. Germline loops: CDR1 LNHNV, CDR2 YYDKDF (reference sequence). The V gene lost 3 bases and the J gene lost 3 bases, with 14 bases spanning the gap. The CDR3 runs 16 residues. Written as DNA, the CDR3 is TGTGCCACCAGCAGCAGTAAAGTTGGTCACACCGGGGAGCTGTTTTTT. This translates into CATSSSKVGHTGELFF.